This T cell receptor beta chain was recorded in a study of blood T cells in healthy people across ages. General study points: Versus aged donors, long-lived donors had higher diversity and more naive CD4+ cells. Significant beta diversity loss was already apparent by age about 42, declining roughly linearly.

With 2 bases clipped from V and 5 bases from J, the junction kept 6 bases outside the gene matches. This CDR3 is 14 amino acids long. Looked up from germline, CDR1 is MNHEY and CDR2 is SVGEGT. Whenever a sample was processed, at least 6 million PBMCs were isolated. The table lists this clonotype with a few counts. The target antigen is unknown. Alongside a J-beta primer mix, a sample-barcoded 5' primer served in a second PCR lasting about 7 to 11 cycles. TCRdb reprocessed the 5' RACE reads via MiXCR and lists one record per CDR3 protein. The top ten hold about an eighth of the sample, which has roughly 900,000 distinct CDR3 sequences, 40% to 60% seen once.

What was sequenced was blood. The rearrangement uses TRBV6-2 or TRBV6-3 and TRBJ2-7; 7 bases line up with TRBD1. This clonotype originated in a man aged 25 to 40 in good health. CDR3 amino acids: CASSYPDRSHEQYF. The CDR3 bases are TGTGCCAGCAGTTACCCGGACAGGTCCCACGAGCAGTACTTC.